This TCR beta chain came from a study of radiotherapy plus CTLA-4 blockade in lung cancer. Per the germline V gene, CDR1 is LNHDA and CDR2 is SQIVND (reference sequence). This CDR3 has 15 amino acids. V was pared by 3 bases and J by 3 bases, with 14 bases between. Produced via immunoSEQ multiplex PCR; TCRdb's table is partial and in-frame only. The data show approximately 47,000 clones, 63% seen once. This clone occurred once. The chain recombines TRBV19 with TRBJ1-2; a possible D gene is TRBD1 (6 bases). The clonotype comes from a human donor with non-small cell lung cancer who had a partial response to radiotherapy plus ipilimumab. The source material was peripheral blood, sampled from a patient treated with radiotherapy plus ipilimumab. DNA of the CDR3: TGTGCCAGTAGTATCGGGGGGCAGGTCTACTATGGCTACACCTTC. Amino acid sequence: CASSIGGQVYYGYTF. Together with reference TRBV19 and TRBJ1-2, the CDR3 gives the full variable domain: DGGITQSPKYLFRKEGQNVTLSCEQNLNHDAMYWYRQDPGQGLRLIYYSQIVNDFQKGDIAEGYSVSREKKESFPLTVTSAQKNPTAFYLCASSIGGQVYYGYTFGSGTRLTVV.